This T cell receptor (beta chain) stems from a study of graft-versus-host responses after intestinal transplantation. Study background: Multivisceral, liver-intestinal, or isolated intestinal grafts went to recipients. Anti-thymocyte globulin induction was given to all recipients, followed by tacrolimus and steroids for 2 to 4 years.

Overall study findings and caveats: Some GvH clones appeared in ileal mucosa or blood before recipient bone marrow.

V dropped 4 bases and J dropped 4 bases, with 5 bases sitting between them. The CDR3 length is 12 residues. Per germline, CDR1 KGHSH and CDR2 LQKENI. Profiling relied on immunoSEQ multiplex PCR, and the TCRdb table lists in-frame clones only, not all of them. The profile shows just over 20,000 clones, roughly 89% of them singletons. A remark on this clone: Its antigen is unidentified.

The chain combines TRBV18 with TRBJ1-5; D not resolved. The sample consisted of PBMCs, taken 65 to 70 days after intestinal transplantation. The sequence was obtained from a human patient who received an intestinal transplant, so some T cells may come from the graft donor. The CDR3 sequence: CASSRENQPQHF. The CDR3 DNA reads TGTGCCAGCTCACGAGAAAATCAGCCCCAGCATTTT.